This TCR beta chain was sequenced for a study of T-cell memory formation after mild COVID-19. Per the germline V gene, CDR1 is SNHLY and CDR2 is FYNNEI. CDR3 size: 17 residues. V trimming: 4 bases; J trimming: 5 bases; junction bases outside the gene matches: 9. Overall study findings and caveats: Clones which contracted sat mainly in CM and EM if CD4+, and in EMRA if CD8+.

The sample holds a few counts of this clonotype. Its antigen is undetermined. TCRdb itself ran the 5' RACE reads through MiXCR, one entry per CDR3 protein. Of 450,000 to 700,000 distinct CDR3 sequences listed, roughly 18% are singletons. Sequenced material: PBMCs or a T cell subset sorted from them (not recorded which). The source of this sequence is an adult woman who had mild COVID-19 (a few samples of this study predate the infection). Cell type and time point are not known. The V call is TRBV2, the J call TRBJ2-1; 12 nucleotides agree with TRBD2. The CDR3 sequence is CASSVGLAGRSHNEQFF. The CDR3 DNA sequence: TGTGCCAGCAGTGTCGGACTAGCGGGGAGATCTCACAATGAGCAGTTCTTC.